Listed below are T cell receptor beta chains from one sample, sequenced in a study of T cell repertoires in cytomegalovirus infection. TCRdb reprocessed the reads with MiXCR, giving one entry per CDR3 protein. The sample shows about 500,000 distinct CDR3 sequences, 33% of them seen only once. These TCRs' antigens remain unknown. The sequencing used cultured PBMCs, collected from culture after CMV antigen stimulation. The source of these receptors is a human donor in good health (CMV status not recorded). Some clones in this sample may be carry-over from other donors' samples. The CDR3 runs from the conserved cysteine through the conserved F or W.

v_call	cdr3_length	j_call	cdr3_aa
TRBV6-2/TRBV6-3	13	TRBJ2-1	CASKRMTSDRFFF
TRBV20-1	15	TRBJ2-1	CSAFSPGLAGVEQFF
TRBV19	16	TRBJ1-6	CASSADLGQGKSPLHF
TRBV7-2	19	TRBJ2-1	CASSQTSGGLTGAVNEQFF
TRBV7-4	15	TRBJ2-2	CASSLQGELAGELFF
TRBV12-5	20	TRBJ1-2	CASGLSTLWGQGTSNYGYTF
TRBV7-2	17	TRBJ2-3	CASSLGMGTSGASTQYF
TRBV7-2	13	TRBJ1-5	CASSRTAMEPQHF
TRBV7-2	16	TRBJ2-5	CASRLGPRPYQETQYF
TRBV12-3/TRBV12-4	13	TRBJ2-5	CASSTGDQETQYF
TRBV6-6	14	TRBJ2-3	CASSIGPHTDTQYF
TRBV19	16	TRBJ1-3	CASSTPRRATGNTIYF
TRBV5-6	16	TRBJ2-1	CASSLRNLVLSNEQFF
TRBV7-2	18	TRBJ2-2	CASSPRLAGGPNTGELFF
TRBV28	15	TRBJ2-3	CASSFRAGVTDTQYF
TRBV2	13	TRBJ2-5	CASSSGEMKTQYF
TRBV15	15	TRBJ2-5	CATSPTRPPGETQYF
TRBV4-3	16	TRBJ1-4	CASSQGTGVHNEKLFF
TRBV7-2	15	TRBJ2-5	CASSTLNSGSETQYF
TRBV7-2	16	TRBJ1-1	CASSLVASPIGTEAFF
TRBV7-2	13	TRBJ2-1	CASSLGFQNEQFF
TRBV7-8	16	TRBJ2-7	CASSPTTSGNSYEQYF
TRBV11-2	12	TRBJ2-3	CASSSNLAGGYF
TRBV4-1	14	TRBJ1-1	CASSHLMRDPEAFF
TRBV27	14	TRBJ1-2	CASSLRGPSYGYTF
TRBV4-2	16	TRBJ2-2	CASSQLASGDTGELFF
TRBV6-2/TRBV6-3	13	TRBJ2-7	CASSPSGVYEQYF
TRBV12-3/TRBV12-4	16	TRBJ1-6	CASTDDRSSYNSPLHF
TRBV19	14	TRBJ2-2	CASSIVATSGELFF
TRBV29-1	10	TRBJ2-5	CSSYQETQYF
TRBV28	15	TRBJ2-7	CASSLVGTGVYEQYF
TRBV11-2	13	TRBJ2-3	CASSLSDGDTQYF
TRBV20-1	11	TRBJ2-5	CSATEQETQYF
TRBV10-3	14	TRBJ2-7	CAIRKTGEAYEQYF
TRBV5-6	16	TRBJ1-1	CASSLRRVGRDTEAFF
TRBV7-6	13	TRBJ1-1	CASSFGRHTEAFF
TRBV12-3/TRBV12-4	11	TRBJ2-1	CASIGGREQFF
TRBV12-3/TRBV12-4	15	TRBJ2-1	CASSASGQVSNEQFF
TRBV6-2/TRBV6-3	14	TRBJ2-7	CASSYWIGVYEQYF
TRBV10-3	14	TRBJ2-3	CAIKQQGSTDTQYF
TRBV6-6	15	TRBJ2-7	CASRTILTGNYEQYF
TRBV6-6	15	TRBJ1-4	CASSYSDRGGEKLFF
TRBV15	18	TRBJ2-2	CATSRDQLGTRGPGELFF
TRBV27	17	TRBJ2-5	CASSPLTSGGPQETQYF
TRBV15	14	TRBJ1-4	CATSTGEPNEKLFF
TRBV6-2/TRBV6-3	17	TRBJ1-2	CASSPNAHRDRTYGYTF
TRBV12-3/TRBV12-4	14	TRBJ1-2	CASSLDEGSYGYTF
TRBV19	15	TRBJ1-2	CASSIWSGGSYGYTF
TRBV14	16	TRBJ2-1	CASSQRLAGGFNEQFF
TRBV27	15	TRBJ1-5	CASSLYADSNQPQHF
TRBV29-1	13	TRBJ1-2	CSVGGATNYGYTF
TRBV6-2/TRBV6-3	13	TRBJ1-5	CASAPRMNQPQHF